This T cell receptor (beta chain) appears in the sequencing data of a study of blood T cell repertoires in COVID-19. Across the study: The study drew acute and convalescent COVID-19 samples from the United States, Italy and Spain. PBMCs, B-cell-depleted T cells, or T cells were the source of the cDNA or gDNA that made up the material.

The CDR3 is made up of 15 amino acids. Germline V gene data show CDR1 as LGHDT and CDR2 as YNNKEL (reference sequence). V shed 3 bases and J 8 bases; nucleotides not matched to a gene: 6. Methods used by the authors: Amplifying reference gene primers gave estimates of nucleated cell counts. Profiling relied on immunoSEQ multiplex PCR, and the TCRdb table lists in-frame clones only, not all of them. V and J calls and clone size are as listed in that table; D and trimming were resolved from the DNA. The repertoire has roughly 250,000 clones, about 80% of them found once; the top ten carry approximately 9.4%.

The sequenced sample consisted of peripheral blood. This receptor was taken from a woman aged 80 or over with acute or convalescent COVID-19. The chain links TRBV3-1 (or the pseudogene TRBV3-2) to TRBJ2-1, with 11 bases fitting TRBD1. DNA of the CDR3: TGTGCCAGCAGCCAGGCCGGGACAGGGGGGGATGAGCAGTTCTTC. Translation gives CASSQAGTGGDEQFF.